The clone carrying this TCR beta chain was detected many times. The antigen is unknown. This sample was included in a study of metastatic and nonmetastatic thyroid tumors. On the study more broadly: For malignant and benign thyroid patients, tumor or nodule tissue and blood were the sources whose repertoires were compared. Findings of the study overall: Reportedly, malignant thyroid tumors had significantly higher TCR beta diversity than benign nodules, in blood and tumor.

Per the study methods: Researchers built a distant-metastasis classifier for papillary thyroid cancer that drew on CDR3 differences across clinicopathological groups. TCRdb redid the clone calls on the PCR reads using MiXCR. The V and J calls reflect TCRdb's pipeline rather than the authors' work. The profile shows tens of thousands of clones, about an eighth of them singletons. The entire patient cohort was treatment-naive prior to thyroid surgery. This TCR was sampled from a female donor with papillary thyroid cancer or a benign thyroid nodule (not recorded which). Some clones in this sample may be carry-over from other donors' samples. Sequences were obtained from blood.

DNA for the CDR3: TGTGCCAGCATGCTGGGCAGGGGCTACGAGCAGTACTTC. The encoded protein is CASMLGRGYEQYF. The chain employs TRBV6-1 and TRBJ2-7; a possible D gene is TRBD1 (6 bases). The V gene's germline CDR1 is MNHNS and CDR2 SASEGT. V dropped 7 bases and J dropped 3 bases, with 13 bases sitting between them. This CDR3 has 13 amino acids.